Listed here are 9 T cell receptor beta chains from one sample, sequenced in a study of T cell clones after liver transplantation. The method was immunoSEQ multiplex PCR; TCRdb's version includes in-frame clones alone and lacks a portion of them. Of tens of thousands of clones in the sample, about 64% were seen once. This sample comprised CD4+ T cells from blood, obtained before liver transplant. The receptors were gathered from a human donor who received a liver transplant.

This rearrangement joins TRBV18 to TRBJ2-3, with 9 nucleotides matching TRBD2. This CDR3 is built from 18 residues. After removal of 3 bases from V and 3 bases from J, the junction contained 13 bases not matched to a gene. Germline-derived CDR1 and CDR2 are KGHSH and LQKENI. The CDR3 here is CASSPTSLAGGRTDTQYF. CDR3 bases: TGTGCCAGCTCACCTACAAGCCTGGCGGGGGGGCGGACAGATACGCAGTATTTT. The full variable domain, completed using reference TRBV18 and TRBJ2-3, is NAGVMQNPRHLVRRRGQEARLRCSPMKGHSHVYWYRQLPEEGLKFMVYLQKENIIDESGMPKERFSAEFPKEGPSILRIQQVVRGDSAAYFCASSPTSLAGGRTDTQYFGPGTRLTVL.

The chain has TRBV12-5 and TRBJ2-7; 7 bases map to TRBD1. The CDR3 loop spans 17 amino acids. The germline V gene has CDR1 LGHNT and CDR2 FRNRAP. V shed 3 bases and J 2 bases; nucleotides not matched to a gene: 13. CDR3 coding DNA: TGTGCTAGTGGTTTCCAACAGGGGCCCACCACCCCCTACGAGCAGTACTTC. It is translated as CASGFQQGPTTPYEQYF.

This clone was seen a single time. The genes are TRBV2 and TRBJ2-1; tentatively, D is TRBD2 (5 bases). Germline values: CDR1 SNHLY, CDR2 FYNNEI. The CDR3 contains 12 residues. The V end lost 4 bases, the J end lost 15 bases, and 16 bases lay between the germline ends. CDR3 in DNA: TGTGCCAGCAGTGGTGACTCCTCGGCGGGGTTCTTC. Protein product: CASSGDSSAGFF.

Many counts were recorded for this clone. The chain uses TRBV10-1 and TRBJ2-7; D unresolved. The CDR3 has 12 amino acids. Trimming shortened V by 3 bases and J by 6 bases, and 9 bases separated the two germline ends. The germline CDR1 and CDR2 sequences are WNHNN and SYGVQD (reference sequence). In DNA form, the CDR3 reads TGCGCCAGCAGTGACCCAAACGGCGAGCAGTACTTC. It translates to CASSDPNGEQYF.

This clone was seen only once. The chain has TRBV5-1 and TRBJ2-1; possible D gene TRBD2, 6 bases. Germline CDR1 SGHRS, CDR2 YFSETQ. The CDR3 is 14 amino acids. Trimming left V 5 bases short and J 8 bases short, with 17 bases between. CDR3 in amino acids: CASREGLGPHEQFF. In DNA, the CDR3 is TGCGCCAGCAGAGAGGGACTCGGGCCCCATGAGCAGTTCTTC.

The V call is TRBV5-3, the J call TRBJ1-1; TRBD1 matches at 7 bases. TRBV5-3 qualifies as an ORF whose function is uncertain. V was clipped by 4 bases and J by 0 bases; unmatched bases: 6. The CDR3 length is 15 residues. The CDR3, as DNA: TGTGCCAGAAGCCCGAACAGGGGAGTGAACACTGAAGCTTTCTTT. It codes for CARSPNRGVNTEAFF.

J is TRBJ1-4 and V is TRBV7-2; possibly TRBD1 for D (5 bases). V was pared by 1 base and J by 11 bases, with 17 bases between. The CDR3 has 15 amino acids. Germline CDR1 is SGHTA and CDR2 is FQGNSA. The DNA of the CDR3 is TGTGCCAGCAGCTTAGGGGGGGAAGGGGTGAATAAACTGTTTTTT. As protein: CASSLGGEGVNKLFF.

This clone counts as large (0.1 to 1%). The J gene is TRBJ1-6, the V gene TRBV7-2; D unresolved. Germline V lookup: CDR1 SGHTA, CDR2 FQGNSA. V lost 5 bases, J lost 8 bases, and 16 bases lay in between. The CDR3 is 15 residues long. CDR3 loop: CASSPPRGRDSPLHF. The CDR3 bases are TGTGCCAGCAGCCCCCCGAGAGGGAGGGATTCACCCCTCCACTTT.

This chain joins TRBV15 and TRBJ1-2; 10 bases map to TRBD1. V trimming: 3 bases; J trimming: 10 bases; junction bases outside the gene matches: 5. The germline gives CDR1 LNHNV, CDR2 YYDKDF (reference sequence). The length of the CDR3 is 13 residues. The CDR3 here is CATSSGDRGDYTF. For the CDR3, the DNA is TGTGCCACCAGCAGTGGGGACAGGGGCGACTACACCTTC.